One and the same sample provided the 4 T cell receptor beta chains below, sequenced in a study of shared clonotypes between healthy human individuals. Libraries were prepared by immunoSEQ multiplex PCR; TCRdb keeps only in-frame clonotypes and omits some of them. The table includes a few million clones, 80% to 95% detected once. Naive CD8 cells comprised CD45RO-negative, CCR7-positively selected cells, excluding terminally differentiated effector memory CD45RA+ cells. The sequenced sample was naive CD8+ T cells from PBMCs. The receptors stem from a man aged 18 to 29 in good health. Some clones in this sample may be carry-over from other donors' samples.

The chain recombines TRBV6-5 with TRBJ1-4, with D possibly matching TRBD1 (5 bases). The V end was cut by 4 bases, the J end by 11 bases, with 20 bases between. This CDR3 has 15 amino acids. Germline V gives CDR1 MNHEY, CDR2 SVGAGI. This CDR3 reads CASSLGEPRVGKLFF. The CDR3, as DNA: TGTGCCAGCAGTTTGGGGGAACCGCGTGTGGGGAAACTGTTTTTT.

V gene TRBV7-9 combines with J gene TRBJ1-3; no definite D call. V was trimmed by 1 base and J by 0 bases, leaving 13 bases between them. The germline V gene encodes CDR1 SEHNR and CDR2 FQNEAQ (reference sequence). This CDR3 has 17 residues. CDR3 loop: CASSLGPLMISGNTIYF. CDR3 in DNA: TGTGCCAGCAGCTTAGGTCCACTCATGATCTCTGGAAACACCATATATTTT.

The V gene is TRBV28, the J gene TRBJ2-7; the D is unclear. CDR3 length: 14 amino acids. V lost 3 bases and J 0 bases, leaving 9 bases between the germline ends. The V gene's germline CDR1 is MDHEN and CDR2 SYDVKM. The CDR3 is CASSFDGNSYEQYF. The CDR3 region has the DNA TGTGCCAGCAGTTTCGATGGCAACTCCTACGAGCAGTACTTC.

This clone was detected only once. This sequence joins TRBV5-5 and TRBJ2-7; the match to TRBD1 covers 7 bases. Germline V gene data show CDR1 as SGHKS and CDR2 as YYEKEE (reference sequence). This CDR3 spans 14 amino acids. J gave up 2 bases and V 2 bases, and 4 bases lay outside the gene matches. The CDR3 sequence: CASSFRGPPYEQYF. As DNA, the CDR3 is TGTGCCAGCAGCTTTAGGGGGCCCCCCTACGAGCAGTACTTC. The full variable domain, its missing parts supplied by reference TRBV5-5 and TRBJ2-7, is DAGVTQSPTHLIKTRGQQVTLRCSPISGHKSVSWYQQVLGQGPQFIFQYYEKEERGRGNFPDRFSARQFPNYSSELNVNALLLGDSALYLCASSFRGPPYEQYFGPGTRLTVT.